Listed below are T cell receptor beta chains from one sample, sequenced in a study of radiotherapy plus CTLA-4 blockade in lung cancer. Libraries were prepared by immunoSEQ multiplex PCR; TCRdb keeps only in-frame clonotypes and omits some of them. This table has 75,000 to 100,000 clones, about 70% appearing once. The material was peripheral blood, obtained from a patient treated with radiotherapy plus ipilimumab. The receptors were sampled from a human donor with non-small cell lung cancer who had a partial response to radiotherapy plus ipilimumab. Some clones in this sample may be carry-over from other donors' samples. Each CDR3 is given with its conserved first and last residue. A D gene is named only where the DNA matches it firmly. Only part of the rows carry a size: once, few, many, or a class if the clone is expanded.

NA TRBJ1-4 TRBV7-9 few CASSLWLGRRESEKLFF TGTGCCAGCAGCTTATGGTTGGGTCGGCGGGAGAGTGAAAAACTGTTTTTT
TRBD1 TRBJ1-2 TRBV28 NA CASSDRVYGYTF TGTGCCAGCAGCGACAGGGTGTATGGCTACACCTTC
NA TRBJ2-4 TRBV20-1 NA CSARREYIQYF TGCAGTGCTCGGAGGGAATACATTCAGTACTTC
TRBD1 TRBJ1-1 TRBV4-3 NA CASSQGTGMGNTEAFF TGCGCCAGCAGCCAAGGGACAGGGATGGGGAACACTGAAGCTTTCTTT
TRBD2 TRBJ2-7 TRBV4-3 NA CASSRIRGLAGGEQYF TGCGCCAGCAGCCGAATTCGCGGACTAGCGGGGGGCGAGCAGTACTTC
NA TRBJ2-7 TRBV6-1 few CASNKENSYEQYF TGTGCCAGCAATAAGGAGAACTCCTACGAGCAGTACTTC
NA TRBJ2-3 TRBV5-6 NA CASTLLTDSSTDTQYF TGTGCCAGCACCCTCCTGACAGATTCTAGCACAGATACGCAGTATTTT
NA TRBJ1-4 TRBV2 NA CASRLTGNNEKLFF TGTGCCAGCAGACTCACAGGGAATAATGAAAAACTGTTTTTT
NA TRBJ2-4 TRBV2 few CASRGGQLAKNIQYF TGTGCCAGCAGGGGGGGACAGCTAGCCAAAAACATTCAGTACTTC
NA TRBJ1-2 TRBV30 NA CAWSADFNYGYTF TGTGCCTGGAGTGCGGACTTTAACTATGGCTACACCTTC
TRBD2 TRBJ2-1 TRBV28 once CASSLLTSGANNEQFF TGTGCCAGCAGTTTATTGACTAGCGGGGCAAACAATGAGCAGTTCTTC
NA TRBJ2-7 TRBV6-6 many CASSPPGRGRYEQYF TGTGCCAGCAGCCCCCCCGGCAGGGGCAGATACGAGCAGTACTTC
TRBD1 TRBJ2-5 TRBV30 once CAWSPGQARQYF TGTGCCTGGAGTCCCGGACAGGCTAGGCAGTACTTC
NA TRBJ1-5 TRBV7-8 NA CASSALGTDYQPQHF TGTGCCAGCAGCGCCCTCGGGACTGATTATCAGCCCCAGCATTTT
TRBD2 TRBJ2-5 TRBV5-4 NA CASSLPGRGETQYF TGTGCCAGCAGCTTGCCGGGGAGGGGAGAGACCCAGTACTTC
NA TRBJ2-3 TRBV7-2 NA CASSPRGRTQYF TGTGCCAGCAGCCCCCGCGGTCGTACGCAGTATTTT
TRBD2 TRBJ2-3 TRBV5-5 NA CASSLVSGGRDTQYF TGTGCCAGCAGCTTGGTGTCGGGGGGGAGAGATACGCAGTATTTT
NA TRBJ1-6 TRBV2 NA CASSGFTGLESPLHF TGTGCCAGCAGTGGGTTTACAGGTTTAGAGTCACCCCTCCACTTT
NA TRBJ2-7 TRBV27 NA CASKSDRRFNEQYF TGTGCCAGCAAATCTGACAGAAGGTTTAACGAGCAGTACTTC
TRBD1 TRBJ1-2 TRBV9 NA CASSVAPLRQGFDYTF TGTGCCAGCAGCGTAGCCCCACTAAGACAGGGATTTGACTACACCTTC
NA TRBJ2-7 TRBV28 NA CASSFPVSPYEQYF TGTGCCAGCAGTTTTCCGGTGAGCCCTTACGAGCAGTACTTC
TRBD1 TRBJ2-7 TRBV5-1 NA CASSEWTGNEQYF TGCGCCAGCAGCGAGTGGACAGGCAACGAGCAGTACTTC
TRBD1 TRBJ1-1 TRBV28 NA CASSFDRVSPRRAFF TGTGCCAGCAGTTTTGACAGGGTTAGCCCCCGGCGAGCTTTCTTT
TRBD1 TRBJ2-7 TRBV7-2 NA CASSPPGGLPYEQYF TGTGCCAGCAGCCCCCCAGGGGGCCTTCCCTACGAGCAGTACTTC
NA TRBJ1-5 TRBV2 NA CASRDRQAGQPQHF TGTGCCAGCAGGGACAGACAGGCGGGTCAGCCCCAGCATTTT
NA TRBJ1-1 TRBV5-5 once CASSHRVLDTEAFF TGTGCCAGCAGTCACAGGGTCCTGGACACTGAAGCTTTCTTT
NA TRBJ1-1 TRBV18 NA CASSPGQNTEAFF TGTGCCAGCTCACCGGGACAAAACACTGAAGCTTTCTTT
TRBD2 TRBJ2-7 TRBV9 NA CASSVGGGYSYEQYF TGTGCCAGCAGCGTAGGGGGGGGATACTCCTACGAGCAGTACTTC
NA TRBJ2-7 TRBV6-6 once CASSYGGSYEQYF TGTGCCAGCAGTTACGGAGGATCCTACGAGCAGTACTTC
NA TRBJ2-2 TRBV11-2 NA CASSPGGELFF TGTGCCAGCAGCCCCGGGGGGGAGCTGTTTTTT